Each of the 32 T cell receptor beta chains below was sequenced from the same sample in a study of blood T cells in healthy people across ages. Primed by a sample-barcoded 5' primer and a J-beta primer mix, a second PCR proceeded for roughly 7 to 11 cycles. TCRdb redid the calling of the 5' RACE reads with MiXCR, one entry per CDR3 protein. The sample yields hundreds of thousands of distinct CDR3 sequences, around 45% seen once. Sequenced: blood. Receptor source: a woman aged 60-75 years in good health.

V and J are TRBV2 and TRBJ2-7; D possibly corresponds to TRBD1 (6 bases). The germline CDR1 and CDR2 sequences are SNHLY and FYNNEI. V was pared by 7 bases and J by 1 base, with 8 bases between. There are 12 residues in the CDR3. DNA for the CDR3: TGTGCCAGCAAGGGGGATTCCTACGAGCAGTACTTC. It specifies CASKGDSYEQYF.

The gene calls are TRBV5-1 and TRBJ2-2; TRBD1 matches at 9 bases. This CDR3 contains 18 residues. CDR1 and CDR2 (germline): SGHRS, YFSETQ. V gave up 4 bases and J gave up 0 bases; unmatched junction bases: 10. CDR3 region: CASSPPGRTGANTGELFF. The CDR3 DNA sequence: TGCGCCAGCAGCCCTCCCGGTCGGACAGGGGCGAACACCGGGGAGCTGTTTTTT.

The CDR3 bases are TGCAGTGCTCCCGTCTCTACCCTGGGGGGCTACGAGCAGTACTTC. Translating it yields CSAPVSTLGGYEQYF. This chain joins TRBV20-1 and TRBJ2-7; D may be TRBD2 (6 bases). The CDR3 has 15 amino acids. Germline loops: CDR1 DFQATT, CDR2 SNEGSKA (reference sequence). V gave up 5 bases and J gave up 3 bases, with 20 bases separating them.

This chain uses TRBV20-1 with TRBJ1-4, with D maybe TRBD1 (5 bases). Trimming removed 5 bases at V and 8 bases at J, with 15 bases between. Germline V gene sequence: CDR1 DFQATT, CDR2 SNEGSKA (reference sequence). CDR3 length: 13 residues. The CDR3 reads CSAQEGLGEKLFF. As DNA, the CDR3 is TGCAGTGCTCAAGAGGGACTTGGGGAAAAACTGTTTTTT.

This chain uses TRBV20-1 with TRBJ2-1; 9 nucleotides match TRBD2. This CDR3 has 16 residues. V gave up 5 bases and J gave up 1 base; unmatched junction bases: 9. Per germline, CDR1 DFQATT and CDR2 SNEGSKA (reference sequence). In DNA form, the CDR3 reads TGCAGTGCTTCTAAGACTAGCGGAGCTTCCTACAATGAGCAGTTCTTC. Translating gives CSASKTSGASYNEQFF.

This chain joins TRBV7-3 and TRBJ1-1; tentatively, D is TRBD1 (6 bases). The V end lost 5 bases, the J end lost 6 bases, and 13 bases lay between the germline ends. The germline gives CDR1 SGHTA, CDR2 FQGTGA. The CDR3 is 13 residues long. The CDR3 loop is CASSVLGAAEAFF. The CDR3 coding sequence is TGTGCCAGCAGCGTATTGGGGGCTGCTGAAGCTTTCTTT.

This clonotype was picked up a small number of times. The V call is TRBV3-1, the J call TRBJ2-7; the match to TRBD2 covers 10 bases. The germline V gene has CDR1 LGHDT and CDR2 YNNKEL (reference sequence). V shed 4 bases, J shed 2 bases, and the junction held 5 bases outside the gene matches. This CDR3 region has 15 residues. CDR3 sequence reads: CASSRGLATTYEQYF. The CDR3 DNA sequence: TGTGCCAGCAGCCGGGGACTAGCGACTACCTACGAGCAGTACTTC.

The CDR3 loop reads CASSDPSSSGANVLTF. DNA of the CDR3: TGCGCCAGCAGTGACCCTTCAAGCTCTGGGGCCAACGTCCTGACTTTC. The chain combines TRBV10-2 with TRBJ2-6; D ambiguous. The CDR3 is 16 amino acids. The V and J ends lost 3 bases and 0 bases respectively, with 9 bases between them. The germline V gene has CDR1 WSHSY and CDR2 SAAADI.

This clonotype was detected only a few times. The J gene is TRBJ2-7, the V gene TRBV7-2; tentative D call: TRBD2 (5 bases). With 5 bases removed from V and 2 bases from J, the gap between germline ends came to 19 bases. The CDR3 totals 16 residues. In germline, CDR1 is SGHTA, CDR2 FQGNSA. The DNA for the CDR3 is TGTGCCAGCAGCCCCCATACTAGAGAAACCGCCTACGAGCAGTACTTC. Its protein is CASSPHTRETAYEQYF.

This chain connects TRBV7-3 to TRBJ1-1, with D perhaps TRBD1 (5 bases). Deletions cut 3 bases from V and 6 bases from J, with 14 bases between. Germline loops: CDR1 SGHTA, CDR2 FQGTGA. The CDR3 covers 14 residues. The CDR3, as DNA: TGTGCCAGCAGCTTTAACGCCTGGGACGCTGAAGCTTTCTTT. Translating it yields CASSFNAWDAEAFF. The whole variable domain, filled in from reference TRBV7-3 and TRBJ1-1, reads GAGVSQTPSNKVTEKGKYVELRCDPISGHTALYWYRQSLGQGPEFLIYFQGTGAADDSGLPNDRFFAVRPEGSVSTLKIQRTERGDSAVYLCASSFNAWDAEAFFGQGTRLTVV.

This clonotype occurred a few times. The chain has TRBV5-6 and TRBJ2-7; tentatively, D is TRBD1 (6 bases). The CDR3 covers 13 residues. Trimming pared 3 bases from V and 3 bases from J, leaving 10 bases between. Per the germline V gene, CDR1 is SGHDT and CDR2 is YYEEEE. The CDR3 sequence: CASSWTANYEQYF. CDR3 sequence (DNA): TGTGCCAGCAGCTGGACAGCCAACTACGAGCAGTACTTC. Combining the CDR3 with reference TRBV5-6 and TRBJ2-7 gives the whole variable domain DAGVTQSPTHLIKTRGQQVTLRCSPKSGHDTVSWYQQALGQGPQFIFQYYEEEERQRGNFPDRFSGHQFPNYSSELNVNALLLGDSALYLCASSWTANYEQYFGPGTRLTVT.

In its sample, this clonotype was seen many times. This rearrangement joins TRBV20-1 to TRBJ2-7; TRBD1 aligns across 8 bases. V gave up 6 bases and J gave up 3 bases; unmatched junction bases: 4. Germline loops: CDR1 DFQATT, CDR2 SNEGSKA (reference sequence). The CDR3 has 12 residues. CDR3 residues: CSAGQGDYEQYF. In nucleotides, the CDR3 is TGCAGTGCCGGACAGGGCGACTACGAGCAGTACTTC.

V is TRBV6-2 or TRBV6-3 and J is TRBJ2-3; possible D gene TRBD2, 5 bases. Germline loops: CDR1 MNHEY, CDR2 SVGEGT. V lost 4 bases and J 0 bases, leaving 8 bases between the germline ends. This CDR3 region has 14 residues. The CDR3 nucleotides are TGTGCCAGCAGTTCCGGAGGTAGCACAGATACGCAGTATTTT. This sequence encodes CASSSGGSTDTQYF.

This clonotype was observed a handful of times. The chain carries TRBV3-1 and TRBJ1-2; D unclear. Between the trimmed V and J ends, which lost 4 bases and 8 bases, there was a span of 20 bases. There are 15 residues in the CDR3. The germline CDR1 and CDR2 sequences are LGHDT and YNNKEL (reference sequence). CDR3 amino acids: CASSLSERNRVGYTF. In nucleotides, the CDR3 is TGTGCCAGCAGCCTTAGTGAGAGGAACAGAGTGGGCTACACCTTC.

A remark on this clonotype: The junction does not match germline at one end; this may be a read error. This chain uses TRBV7-2 with TRBJ2-7, with 9 bases aligning to TRBD2. This CDR3 has 16 amino acids. Germline V gives CDR1 SGHTA, CDR2 FQGNSA. The CDR3 is CASSTLAGRLSNEQYF. The CDR3 DNA sequence: TGTGCCAGCAGCACCCTAGCGGGACGGCTCTCCAACGAGCAGTACTTC.

This clonotype was seen more than once but under ten times. The V call is TRBV7-2, the J call TRBJ2-1, with TRBD1 identical over 7 bases. Germline loops: CDR1 SGHTA, CDR2 FQGNSA. There are 15 residues in the CDR3. Trimming cost V 4 bases and J 9 bases; bases outside gene matches: 12. The CDR3 protein is CASSSPGQNWVEQFF. In DNA form, the CDR3 reads TGTGCCAGCAGCTCTCCGGGACAGAACTGGGTTGAGCAGTTCTTC.

This clonotype was seen only a few times. The chain combines TRBV15 with TRBJ2-7; D possibly corresponds to TRBD1 (5 bases). V lost 0 bases, J lost 6 bases, and 12 bases lay in between. Germline CDR1 LNHNV, CDR2 YYDKDF (reference sequence). This CDR3 has 14 amino acids. The CDR3 region has the DNA TGTGCCACCAGCAGAGATGGTAGGGGCACCGAGCAGTACTTC. Translation: CATSRDGRGTEQYF. The whole variable domain, remainder taken from reference TRBV15 and TRBJ2-7, is DAMVIQNPRYQVTQFGKPVTLSCSQTLNHNVMYWYQQKSSQAPKLLFHYYDKDFNNEADTPDNFQSRRPNTSFCFLDIRSPGLGDTAMYLCATSRDGRGTEQYFGPGTRLTVT.

This clonotype was counted a few times. This chain connects TRBV6-2 or TRBV6-3 to TRBJ2-7, with D tentatively TRBD1 (6 bases). The CDR3 spans 16 residues. The germline V gene encodes CDR1 MNHEY and CDR2 SVGEGT. V lost 5 bases and J 5 bases, leaving 22 bases between the germline ends. The CDR3 region has the DNA TGTGCCAGCAGTACTCCCCGACAGGAACCCCTGGACGAGCAGTACTTC. Translation gives CASSTPRQEPLDEQYF.

In DNA form, the CDR3 reads TGTGCCAGCAGCTTTGGGACTAGTAAGGGGCATGAGCAGTTCTTC. Amino acids: CASSFGTSKGHEQFF. The chain combines TRBV13 with TRBJ2-1; 8 bases fit TRBD2. CDR1 is PRHDT and CDR2 is FYEKMQ in the germline V gene (reference sequence). The CDR3 runs 15 residues. Germline trimming cut 3 bases from V and 8 bases from J; bases unmatched to any gene: 9.

Points on this clonotype: A much larger clone lies a single base off, so this may be a read error. The rearrangement uses TRBV4-3 and TRBJ2-5; possibly TRBD1 for D (6 bases). The J call is in doubt because the DNA end fits TRBJ2-7 better. Germline lookup yields CDR1 LGHNA and CDR2 YSLEER. This CDR3 is 14 amino acids long. The CDR3 nucleotides read TGCGCCAGCAGCCAAGGGACCACAGGGAACGAGCAGTACTTC. Its protein is CASSQGTTGNEQYF.

This clonotype occurred a few times. This chain connects TRBV27 to TRBJ1-6, with no clear D. Per germline, CDR1 MNHEY and CDR2 SMNVEV (reference sequence). The CDR3 has 16 amino acids. V dropped 5 bases and J dropped 9 bases, with 20 bases sitting between them. CDR3 region: CASSPLGPGEASPLHF. The DNA of the CDR3 is TGTGCCAGCAGTCCGCTTGGTCCCGGCGAGGCTTCACCCCTCCACTTT.

J is TRBJ2-5 and V is TRBV29-1; 7 bases map to TRBD2. V lost 5 bases, J lost 4 bases, and 4 bases stayed unmatched. This CDR3 contains 12 residues. Germline V gene lookup returns CDR1 SQVTM and CDR2 ANQGSEA. The CDR3: CSVSGGGETQYF. CDR3 coding DNA: TGCAGCGTTTCGGGGGGAGGAGAGACCCAGTACTTC.

The chain employs TRBV28 and TRBJ2-7; weak D call: TRBD2 (5 bases). TRBJ2-5 explains the end of the DNA better; the J call may be wrong. Germline values: CDR1 MDHEN, CDR2 SYDVKM. The CDR3 is made up of 15 amino acids. CDR3 sequence reads: CASSSPGSSRETQYF. Here the CDR3 DNA reads TGTGCCAGCAGTAGCCCGGGGTCTTCGCGAGAGACCCAGTACTTC.

The chain has TRBV4-2 and TRBJ2-7; D is uncertain. The CDR3 spans 14 residues. The germline gives CDR1 LGHNA, CDR2 YNFKEQ. The V gene lost 0 bases and the J gene lost 6 bases, with 12 bases spanning the gap. Here the CDR3 reads CASSQDRLAGEQYF. CDR3 sequence (DNA): TGTGCCAGCAGCCAAGATCGACTGGCCGGCGAGCAGTACTTC.

This clonotype was seen only a few times. The genes are TRBV11-3 and TRBJ2-2; possible D gene TRBD1, 5 bases. The CDR3 consists of 17 residues. With 1 base removed from V and 2 bases from J, the gap between germline ends came to 14 bases. Germline lookup yields CDR1 SGHNT and CDR2 YENEEA. CDR3 DNA: TGTGCCAGCAGCTTAGGTTTGATGGGGCAAAACACCGGGGAGCTGTTTTTT. This gives the protein CASSLGLMGQNTGELFF.

The chain recombines TRBV29-1 with TRBJ2-6, with D perhaps matching TRBD2 (6 bases). V was clipped by 7 bases and J by 2 bases, with 12 bases between them. Germline CDR1 and CDR2: SQVTM and ANQGSEA. There are 14 residues in the CDR3. The CDR3 protein is CSARAGTGANVLTF. CDR3 sequence (DNA): TGCAGCGCCCGGGCGGGAACTGGGGCCAACGTCCTGACTTTC.

The CDR3 DNA follows: TGTGCCAGCAAGAGGAGCAATGAGCAGTTCTTC. Amino acids: CASKRSNEQFF. The chain couples TRBV6-2 or TRBV6-3 to TRBJ2-1; D is undetermined. The V and J ends lost 7 bases and 6 bases respectively, with 7 bases between them. The CDR3 length is 11 residues. CDR1 and CDR2 (germline): MNHEY, SVGEGT.

This clonotype was recorded a few times. This rearrangement joins TRBV27 to TRBJ2-1, with 7 bases lining up with TRBD1. V trimming: 1 base; J trimming: 8 bases; junction bases outside the gene matches: 14. The CDR3 is made up of 17 amino acids. CDR1 and CDR2 (germline): MNHEY, SMNVEV (reference sequence). CDR3 loop: CASSLLTGSVSSDEQFF. CDR3 DNA sequence: TGTGCCAGCAGTTTATTGACAGGGTCAGTGTCGAGTGATGAGCAGTTCTTC.

This clonotype was counted between two and nine times. The chain combines TRBV7-3 with TRBJ2-5; the D gene is possibly TRBD1 (5 bases). The DNA end is a closer match to TRBJ2-7, so the J assignment may be wrong. Germline CDR1 SGHTA, CDR2 FQGTGA. CDR3 size: 14 residues. Here the CDR3 DNA reads TGTGCCAGCAGCTTAACGAGGCAGGGTTCCGAGCAGTACTTC. Translated: CASSLTRQGSEQYF.

V gene TRBV7-2 combines with J gene TRBJ2-7; D unresolved. The CDR3 runs 14 residues. The germline V gene has CDR1 SGHTA and CDR2 FQGNSA. Trimming left V 7 bases short and J 0 bases short, with 13 bases between. CDR3 residues: CASKPTGDSYEQYF. DNA for the CDR3: TGTGCCAGCAAACCCACGGGCGACTCCTACGAGCAGTACTTC.

The chain carries TRBV20-1 and TRBJ2-1; 9 positions match TRBD1. V lost 0 bases and J lost 5; bases outside the gene matches: 8. This CDR3 is 16 amino acids long. The V gene's germline CDR1 is DFQATT and CDR2 SNEGSKA (reference sequence). CDR3 protein: CSARDPGQGVDNEQFF. CDR3 DNA sequence: TGCAGTGCTAGAGATCCGGGACAGGGCGTAGACAATGAGCAGTTCTTC.

There are a few counts of this clonotype. The chain employs TRBV10-3 and TRBJ2-7; a weak D match, TRBD2 (6 bases). V was trimmed by 2 bases and J by 5 bases, leaving 7 bases between them. The CDR3 spans 12 residues. Germline CDR1 reads ENHRY; CDR2 reads SYGVKD. CDR3 region: CAISETGDEQYF. Here the CDR3 DNA reads TGTGCCATCAGTGAGACGGGAGACGAGCAGTACTTC.